The sequence of this TCR beta chain was determined in a study of blood T cell repertoires in COVID-19. Overall study context: Researchers got acute and convalescent COVID-19 samples from the United States, Italy and Spain.

CDR3 size: 17 residues. Germline lookup yields CDR1 LGHNA and CDR2 YNFKEQ. Trimming stripped 0 bases from V and 8 bases from J, with 17 bases between. The authors' processing: Reference gene primer amplification gave estimated nucleated cell counts. The table came from immunoSEQ multiplex PCR; TCRdb's copy has only in-frame clones and leaves some out. V, J and clone size were drawn from that table, and D and trimming were deduced from the DNA. Here the sample spans some 200,000 clones, 80% to 90% being singletons. Sequenced input: PBMCs or T cells enriched from blood (not recorded which). V usage is TRBV4-2 and J usage is TRBJ1-6; possibly TRBD1 for D (5 bases). This clonotype was obtained from a woman aged 45 to 65 in a cohort exposed to, infected with or recovered from COVID-19 (not recorded which). CDR3: CASSQDSGGGRDSPLHF. The CDR3, as DNA: TGTGCCAGCAGCCAAGACTCCGGGGGAGGTAGGGATTCACCCCTCCACTTT.